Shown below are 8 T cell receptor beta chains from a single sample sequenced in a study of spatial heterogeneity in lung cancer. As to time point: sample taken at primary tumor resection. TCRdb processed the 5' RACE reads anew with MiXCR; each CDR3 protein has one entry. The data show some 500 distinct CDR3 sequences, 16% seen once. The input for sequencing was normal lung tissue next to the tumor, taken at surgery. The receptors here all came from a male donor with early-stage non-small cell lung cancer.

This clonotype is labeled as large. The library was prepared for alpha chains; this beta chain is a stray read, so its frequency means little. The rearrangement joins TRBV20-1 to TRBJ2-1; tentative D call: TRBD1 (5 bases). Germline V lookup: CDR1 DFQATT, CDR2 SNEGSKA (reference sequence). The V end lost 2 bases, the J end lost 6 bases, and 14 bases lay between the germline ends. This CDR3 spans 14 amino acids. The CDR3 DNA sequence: TGCAGTGCTAGACCTCCGGCCCAGGGCAATGAGCAGTTCTTC. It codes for CSARPPAQGNEQFF.

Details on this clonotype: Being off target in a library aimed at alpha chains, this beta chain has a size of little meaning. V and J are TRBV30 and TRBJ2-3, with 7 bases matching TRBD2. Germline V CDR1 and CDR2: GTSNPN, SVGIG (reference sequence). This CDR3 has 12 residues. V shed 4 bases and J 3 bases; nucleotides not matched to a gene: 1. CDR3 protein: CAWNSGTDTQYF. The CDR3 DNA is TGTGCCTGGAATAGCGGGACAGATACGCAGTATTTT.

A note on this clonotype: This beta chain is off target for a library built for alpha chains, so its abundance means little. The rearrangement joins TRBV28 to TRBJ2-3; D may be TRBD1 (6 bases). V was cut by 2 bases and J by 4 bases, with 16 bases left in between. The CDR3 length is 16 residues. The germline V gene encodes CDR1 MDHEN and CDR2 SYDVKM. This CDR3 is CASSLRGQGRSDTQYF. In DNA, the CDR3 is TGTGCCAGCAGTTTAAGGGGTCAGGGGCGATCAGATACGCAGTATTTT. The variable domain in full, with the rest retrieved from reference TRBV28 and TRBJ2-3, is DVKVTQSSRYLVKRTGEKVFLECVQDMDHENMFWYRQDPGLGLRLIYFSYDVKMKEKGDIPEGYSVSREKKERFSLILESASTNQTSMYLCASSLRGQGRSDTQYFGPGTRLTVL.

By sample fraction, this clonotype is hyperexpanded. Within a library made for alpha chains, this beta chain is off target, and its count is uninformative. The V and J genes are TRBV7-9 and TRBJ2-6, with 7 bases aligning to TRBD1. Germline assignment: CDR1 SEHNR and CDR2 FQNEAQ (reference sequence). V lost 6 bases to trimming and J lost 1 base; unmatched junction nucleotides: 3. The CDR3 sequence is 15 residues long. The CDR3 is CASRLTGSGANVLTF. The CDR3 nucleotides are TGTGCCAGCAGGTTGACAGGGTCTGGGGCCAACGTCCTGACTTTC.

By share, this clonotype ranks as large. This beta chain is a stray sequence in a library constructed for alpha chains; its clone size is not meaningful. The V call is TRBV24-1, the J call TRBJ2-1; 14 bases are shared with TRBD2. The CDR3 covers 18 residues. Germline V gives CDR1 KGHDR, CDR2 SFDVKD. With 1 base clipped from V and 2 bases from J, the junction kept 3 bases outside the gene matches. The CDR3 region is CATSDFGTSGGPYNEQFF. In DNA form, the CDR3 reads TGTGCCACCAGTGATTTCGGGACTAGCGGGGGACCCTACAATGAGCAGTTCTTC.

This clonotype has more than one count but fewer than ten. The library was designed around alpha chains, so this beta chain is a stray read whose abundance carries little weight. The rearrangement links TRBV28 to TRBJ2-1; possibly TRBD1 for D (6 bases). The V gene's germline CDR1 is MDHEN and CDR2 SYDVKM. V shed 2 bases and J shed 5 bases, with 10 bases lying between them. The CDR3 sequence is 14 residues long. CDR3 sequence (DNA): TGTGCCAGCAGTTTACTGGCAGGGGACAATGAGCAGTTCTTC. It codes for CASSLLAGDNEQFF. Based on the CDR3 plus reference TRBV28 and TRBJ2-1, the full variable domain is DVKVTQSSRYLVKRTGEKVFLECVQDMDHENMFWYRQDPGLGLRLIYFSYDVKMKEKGDIPEGYSVSREKKERFSLILESASTNQTSMYLCASSLLAGDNEQFFGPGTRLTVL.

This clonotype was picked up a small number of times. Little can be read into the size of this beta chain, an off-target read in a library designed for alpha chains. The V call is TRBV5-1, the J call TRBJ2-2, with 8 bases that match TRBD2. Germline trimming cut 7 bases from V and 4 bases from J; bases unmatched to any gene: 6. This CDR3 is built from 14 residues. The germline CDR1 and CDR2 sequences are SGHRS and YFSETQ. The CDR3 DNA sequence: TGCGCCAGCCACCTGGGGACTAGCACCGGGGAGCTGTTTTTT. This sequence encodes CASHLGTSTGELFF.

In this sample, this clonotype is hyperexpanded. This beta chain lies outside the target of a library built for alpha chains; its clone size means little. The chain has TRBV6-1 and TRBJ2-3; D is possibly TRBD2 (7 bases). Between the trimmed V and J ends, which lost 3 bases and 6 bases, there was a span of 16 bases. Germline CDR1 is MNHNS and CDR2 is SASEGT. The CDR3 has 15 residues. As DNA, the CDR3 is TGTGCCAGCAGTGAGGAAGGGGGGGCGCTGGATACGCAGTATTTT. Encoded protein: CASSEEGGALDTQYF.